These 10 T cell receptor beta chains were sequenced from one sample in a study of regulatory T cells in long-lasting Graves disease (dated by TCRdb to 2020 to 2023). The sample's time point, from its label and the paper: persistent/refractory GD, antithyroid drugs over 5 years with positive TRAb. For both TCR sequencing and RNA sequencing, RNA was extracted from PBMCs using TRIzol. The library was generated by multiplex PCR. The instrument was an Illumina HiSeq 4000. TCR beta libraries were built with iRepertoire HTBI primers and Arm-PCR amplification of CDR3 regions. TCRdb ran its own pipeline on the public reads, namely fastp trimming at Q25 and MiXCR clone calling, and kept in-frame beta chains. Entries that share a CDR3 protein sequence are merged under the most common genes and DNA. In this sample the table shows around 500,000 distinct CDR3 sequences, under 25% of which occur a single time. The ten biggest clones cover about 7.8% of the sample.

Sequenced here: peripheral blood mononuclear cells (PBMCs), sampled when the disease was refractory, from a patient treated with antithyroid drugs. The receptors stem from a female donor with Graves disease.

This clonotype was counted at least ten times. V and J are TRBV12-3 or TRBV12-4 and TRBJ1-1; tentative D call: TRBD1 (6 bases). The CDR3 has 13 residues. The V end was cut by 10 bases, the J end by 5 bases, with 17 bases between. CDR3 sequence reads: CATRQGGGTEAFF. The CDR3 DNA reads TGTGCCACACGTCAGGGAGGGGGTACTGAAGCTTTCTTT.

This clonotype was detected ten times or more. This rearrangement joins TRBV27 to TRBJ1-2, with a tentative D call TRBD1 (6 bases). The CDR3 loop spans 14 amino acids. CDR1 is MNHEY and CDR2 is SMNVEV in the germline V gene (reference sequence). Trimming removed 4 bases at V and 6 bases at J, with 15 bases between. CDR3 coding DNA: TGTGCCAGCAGTTATACACAGGGACGGGATGGCTACACCTTC. Translation: CASSYTQGRDGYTF.

The rearrangement uses TRBV7-3 and TRBJ1-1; TRBD1 agrees at 10 bases. CDR1 SGHTA and CDR2 FQGTGA come from the germline V gene. Unmatched junction bases numbered 6, after V lost 3 bases and J lost 5 bases. The CDR3 sequence is 15 residues long. The CDR3 region has the DNA TGTGCCAGCAGCTTGACAGGGGGCGCGGGGACTGAAGCTTTCTTT. Translated: CASSLTGGAGTEAFF.

This clonotype has ten or more counts. The chain employs TRBV11-2 and TRBJ1-4, with 10 bases matching TRBD1. This CDR3 contains 15 residues. Germline V gives CDR1 SGHAT, CDR2 FQNNGV. The V gene end was trimmed by 6 bases and the J gene end by 8 bases; junction bases not matched to a gene: 9. This chain's CDR3 is CASRKPGTGDEKLFF. The CDR3 DNA reads as TGTGCCAGCAGAAAACCCGGGACAGGGGACGAAAAACTGTTTTTT.

V is TRBV6-2 or TRBV6-3 and J is TRBJ2-3, with unresolved D. V dropped 7 bases and J dropped 14 bases, with 16 bases sitting between them. Germline loops: CDR1 MNHEY, CDR2 SVGEGT. The CDR3 length is 11 residues. CDR3 sequence: CASKASEVPYF. CDR3 DNA sequence: TGTGCCAGCAAAGCGTCTGAAGTGCCGTATTTT.

This clonotype came up many times. The chain couples TRBV10-3 to TRBJ2-5; D gene ambiguous. Germline V gene sequence: CDR1 ENHRY, CDR2 SYGVKD. Trimming pared 5 bases from V and 2 bases from J, leaving 6 bases between. The CDR3 is made up of 12 amino acids. The CDR3 sequence: CAISRAQETQYF. The CDR3 nucleotides read TGTGCCATCAGTCGGGCTCAAGAGACCCAGTACTTC.

This clonotype was seen only a few times. A single base separates this from a much larger clone, so it may be a read error. The chain combines TRBV12-3 or TRBV12-4 with TRBJ1-1; TRBD1 might be the D (5 bases). Trimming cost V 4 bases and J 1 base, with 10 bases left between them. The CDR3 is made up of 14 amino acids. In DNA, the CDR3 is TGTGCCAGCAGTTACCCGGGGGAGAACACTGAAGCTTTCTTT. Protein: CASSYPGENTEAFF.

V usage is TRBV28 and J usage is TRBJ2-1; D not resolved. The germline CDR1 and CDR2 sequences are MDHEN and SYDVKM. V shed 1 base and J shed 0 bases, with 13 bases lying between them. The CDR3 sequence is 17 residues long. The CDR3 loop is CASSLSLKLGSYNEQFF. In nucleotides, the CDR3 is TGTGCCAGCAGTTTATCTCTTAAGTTAGGCTCCTACAATGAGCAGTTCTTC.

The chain joins TRBV5-1 to TRBJ2-7; D is possibly TRBD1 (6 bases). Germline V gene data show CDR1 as SGHRS and CDR2 as YFSETQ. Trimming removed 2 bases at V and 5 bases at J, with 14 bases between. The CDR3 totals 14 residues. The CDR3 loop reads CASSFIRGVDEQYF. The CDR3 nucleotides read TGCGCCAGCAGCTTCATCAGGGGCGTGGACGAGCAGTACTTC.

This clonotype has a handful of counts. The V gene is TRBV19, the J gene TRBJ1-5; no definite D call. The CDR3 has 14 amino acids. Germline V CDR1 and CDR2: LNHDA, SQIVND (reference sequence). Trimming shortened V by 11 bases and J by 0 bases, and 14 bases separated the two germline ends. For the CDR3, the DNA is TGTGCCGCGCGCGCGCACAATAGCAATCAGCCCCAGCATTTT. It yields the protein CAARAHNSNQPQHF. The full variable domain, completed using reference TRBV19 and TRBJ1-5, is DGGITQSPKYLFRKEGQNVTLSCEQNLNHDAMYWYRQDPGQGLRLIYYSQIVNDFQKGDIAEGYSVSREKKESFPLTVTSAQKNPTAFYLCAARAHNSNQPQHFGDGTRLSIL.